Below, 19 T cell receptor beta chains from the same sample are listed, as sequenced in a study of blood T cell repertoires in COVID-19. Assay: immunoSEQ multiplex PCR; the TCRdb copy retains only in-frame clones and omits some. Of around 22,000 clones in the sample, around 87% were seen once. The sample consisted of peripheral blood. All receptors come from a human donor with active COVID-19. The donor label of this sample is uncertain.

The V gene is TRBV7-8, the J gene TRBJ1-1; tentative D call: TRBD1 (6 bases). Germline V lookup: CDR1 SGHVS, CDR2 FQNEAQ. This CDR3 comprises 14 residues. Trimming took off 4 bases at V and 5 bases at J, with 14 bases between the two ends. This chain's CDR3 is CASSSRTVLTEAFF. The DNA of the CDR3 is TGTGCCAGCAGCTCAAGGACAGTCCTGACTGAAGCTTTCTTT.

The chain joins TRBV4-1 to TRBJ2-2, with D possibly being TRBD1 (7 bases). V was trimmed by 3 bases and J by 5 bases, leaving 16 bases between them. Looked up from germline, CDR1 is MGHRA and CDR2 is YSYEKL. The CDR3 consists of 16 residues. The CDR3 protein is CASSHPGGGLTGELFF. CDR3 sequence (DNA): TGCGCCAGCAGCCATCCCGGAGGGGGCTTAACCGGGGAGCTGTTTTTT.

The chain is built from TRBV7-9 and TRBJ2-7; D uncertain. The CDR3 consists of 13 residues. Trimming took 4 bases from V and 0 from J, leaving 7 bases between them. Germline CDR1 reads SEHNR; CDR2 reads FQNEAQ (reference sequence). CDR3 residues: CASSSPSSYEQYF. The DNA of the CDR3 is TGTGCCAGCAGCTCCCCGAGCTCCTACGAGCAGTACTTC.

The chain uses TRBV7-9 and TRBJ1-1; D is perhaps TRBD1 (6 bases). The germline CDR1 and CDR2 sequences are SEHNR and FQNEAQ (reference sequence). The V gene lost 5 bases and the J gene lost 8 bases, with 15 bases spanning the gap. The CDR3 runs 13 residues. CDR3 DNA: TGTGCCAGCAGCCCCCAAGGGACATTCGAAGCTTTCTTT. Protein product: CASSPQGTFEAFF. Looking up the rest from reference TRBV7-9 and TRBJ1-1 gives the full variable domain: DTGVSQNPRHKITKRGQNVTFRCDPISEHNRLYWYRQTLGQGPEFLTYFQNEAQLEKSRLLSDRFSAERPKGSFSTLEIQRTEQGDSAMYLCASSPQGTFEAFFGQGTRLTVV.

The chain couples TRBV27 to TRBJ2-3, with 7 bases identical to TRBD2. CDR3 length: 12 amino acids. V lost 5 bases and J lost 9; bases outside the gene matches: 5. Germline V gives CDR1 MNHEY, CDR2 SMNVEV (reference sequence). The CDR3 coding sequence is TGTGCCAGCAGTCCCGGACTAGAAACGCAGTATTTT. It is translated as CASSPGLETQYF.

The chain joins TRBV7-8 to TRBJ1-2; 9 nucleotides line up with TRBD1. Germline V gene lookup returns CDR1 SGHVS and CDR2 FQNEAQ. The V gene end was trimmed by 5 bases and the J gene end by 10 bases; junction bases not matched to a gene: 8. This CDR3 comprises 13 residues. CDR3 protein: CASSPRDRVDYTF. In nucleotides, the CDR3 is TGTGCCAGCAGCCCCCGGGACAGGGTGGACTACACCTTC. Variable domain in full (rest from reference TRBV7-8 and TRBJ1-2): GAGVSQSPRYKVAKRGQDVALRCDPISGHVSLFWYQQALGQGPEFLTYFQNEAQLDKSGLPSDRFFAERPEGSVSTLKIQRTQQEDSAVYLCASSPRDRVDYTFGSGTRLTVV.

The rearrangement links TRBV12-3 or TRBV12-4 to TRBJ2-5; D not certain. The CDR3 is 12 amino acids. The V gene lost 6 bases and the J gene lost 5 bases, with 10 bases spanning the gap. In DNA form, the CDR3 reads TGTGCCAGCAGCGACAATGGGGAGACCCAGTACTTC. Amino acids: CASSDNGETQYF.

This rearrangement joins TRBV5-4 to TRBJ1-2; 7 bases are shared with TRBD1. This CDR3 is 14 amino acids long. V was clipped by 3 bases and J by 6 bases; unmatched bases: 8. Germline loops: CDR1 SGHNT, CDR2 YYREEE (reference sequence). DNA for the CDR3: TGTGCCAGCAGCTCAAGGACAGGCCCCCATGGCTACACCTTC. Amino acid sequence: CASSSRTGPHGYTF.

J is TRBJ2-3 and V is TRBV6-6, with 8 bases aligning to TRBD1. Germline lookup yields CDR1 MNHNY and CDR2 SVGAGI (reference sequence). CDR3 length equals 14 residues. The V segment lost 4 bases and the J segment 2 bases; nucleotides outside the gene matches: 2. CDR3 region: CASSLTGATDTQYF. In nucleotides, the CDR3 is TGTGCCAGCAGTTTGACAGGGGCCACAGATACGCAGTATTTT.

V gene TRBV2 combines with J gene TRBJ1-6; TRBD1 matches 8 bases. CDR3 length equals 15 residues. Per the germline V gene, CDR1 is SNHLY and CDR2 is FYNNEI. The trim removed 6 bases at V and 6 bases at J, leaving 7 bases unmatched. Written as DNA, the CDR3 is TGTGCCAGCAGCCCACGGACAGGGACTAATTCACCCCTCCACTTT. This gives the protein CASSPRTGTNSPLHF.

The chain joins TRBV24-1 to TRBJ2-5, with 14 positions matching TRBD2. The trim removed 4 bases at V and 2 bases at J, leaving 8 bases unmatched. CDR3 length equals 18 residues. Germline values: CDR1 KGHDR, CDR2 SFDVKD. DNA of the CDR3: TGTGCCACCAGTGACTCCCGACTAGCGGGGGGGCTTCAAGAGACCCAGTACTTC. It translates to CATSDSRLAGGLQETQYF.

This chain links TRBV21-1 with TRBJ1-1; the D segment call TRBD1 is taken from the table without a DNA check. TRBV21-1 corresponds to a pseudogene. This CDR3 region has 16 residues. The CDR3 protein is CASSARGPGRGTEAFF. Written as DNA, the CDR3 is TGTGCCAGCAGCGCCAGGGGGCCCGGGAGAGGTACTGAAGCTTTCTTT.

Note on this clone: Other DNA sequences from this sample encode an identical CDR3 as well. The DNA for the CDR3 is TGTGCCAGCAGCTTAAGAGGTAGCACAGATACGCAGTATTTT. It is translated as CASSLRGSTDTQYF. The rearrangement links TRBV7-9 to TRBJ2-3; D not resolved. This CDR3 is built from 14 residues. From germline, CDR1 is SEHNR and CDR2 FQNEAQ (reference sequence). The V end lost 2 bases, the J end lost 0 bases, and 6 bases lay between the germline ends.

V gene TRBV9 combines with J gene TRBJ2-1; tentative D call: TRBD2 (5 bases). V was clipped by 0 bases and J by 8 bases, with 21 bases between them. CDR1 SGDLS and CDR2 YYNGEE come from the germline V gene. This CDR3 region has 17 residues. The CDR3 reads CASSVALSSRFSYEQFF. The CDR3 bases are TGTGCCAGCAGCGTAGCATTGTCTAGCAGGTTCTCATATGAGCAGTTCTTC.

Remarks on this clone: An end of the junction does not agree with germline; a read error may underlie this. The chain has TRBV7-7 and TRBJ2-1; tentative D call: TRBD1 (8 bases). This CDR3 has 15 amino acids. From germline, CDR1 is SSHAT and CDR2 FNYEAQ (reference sequence). The CDR3 sequence: CASSLAQGGNVEQFF. The CDR3 region has the DNA TGTGCTAGCAGCTTAGCACAGGGGGGGAACGTAGAGCAGTTCTTC.

The chain recombines TRBV14 with TRBJ2-3; 7 bases line up with TRBD1. The CDR3 has 14 amino acids. V shed 1 base, J shed 4 bases, and the junction held 2 bases outside the gene matches. Germline CDR1 reads SGHDN; CDR2 reads FVKESK. The DNA for the CDR3 is TGTGCCAGCAGCCAAGGGGGGACAGCAGATACGCAGTATTTT. This sequence encodes CASSQGGTADTQYF.

J is TRBJ2-3 and V is TRBV7-9; 10 positions match TRBD2. J was trimmed by 3 bases and V by 8 bases; bases with no gene match: 5. Looked up from germline, CDR1 is SEHNR and CDR2 is FQNEAQ (reference sequence). The CDR3 has 14 residues. The CDR3 DNA reads TGTGCCAGCCACAGAGCGGGGGGGACAGATACGCAGTATTTT. This translates into CASHRAGGTDTQYF.

This sequence joins TRBV4-2 and TRBJ2-1; D uncertain. Germline CDR1 is LGHNA and CDR2 is YNFKEQ. V was pared by 0 bases and J by 2 bases, with 5 bases between. CDR3 size: 14 residues. CDR3 loop: CASSQDVAYNEQFF. CDR3 sequence (DNA): TGTGCCAGCAGCCAAGACGTCGCCTACAATGAGCAGTTCTTC.

The rearrangement links TRBV6-2 or TRBV6-3 to TRBJ2-1, with D possibly TRBD2 on 6 matching bases. The V end lost 6 bases, the J end lost 1 base, and 7 bases lay between the germline ends. This CDR3 has 13 residues. Germline V gene sequence: CDR1 MNHEY, CDR2 SVGEGT. The CDR3 spells CASSRESYNEQFF. The DNA for the CDR3 is TGTGCCAGCAGCCGGGAGTCCTACAATGAGCAGTTCTTC.